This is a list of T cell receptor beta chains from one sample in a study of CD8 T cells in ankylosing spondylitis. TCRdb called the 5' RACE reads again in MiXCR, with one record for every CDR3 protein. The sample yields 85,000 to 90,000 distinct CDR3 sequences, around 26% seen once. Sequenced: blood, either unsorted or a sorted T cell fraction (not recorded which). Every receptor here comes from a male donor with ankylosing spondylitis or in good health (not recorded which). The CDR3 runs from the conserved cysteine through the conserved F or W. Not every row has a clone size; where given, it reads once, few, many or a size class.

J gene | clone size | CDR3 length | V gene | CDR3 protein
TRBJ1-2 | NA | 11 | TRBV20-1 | CSARVQYGYTF
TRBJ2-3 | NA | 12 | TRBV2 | CASSTETDTQYF
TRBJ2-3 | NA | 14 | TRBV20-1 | CSARRLSSTDTQYF
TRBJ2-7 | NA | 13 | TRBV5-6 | CASSLVDSYEQYF
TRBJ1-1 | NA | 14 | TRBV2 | CVTALQGRDTEAFF
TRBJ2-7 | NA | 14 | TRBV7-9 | CASSLDADGPEQYF
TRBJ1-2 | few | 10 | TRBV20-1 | CSATNDGYTF
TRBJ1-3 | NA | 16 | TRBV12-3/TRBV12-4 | CASSLPRRGAGNTIYF
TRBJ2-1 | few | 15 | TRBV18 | CASSPGGTGNNEQFF
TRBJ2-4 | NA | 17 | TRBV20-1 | CSAHGLAGDSPKNIQYF
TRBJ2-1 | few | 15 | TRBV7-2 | CASSPSFSSYNEQFF
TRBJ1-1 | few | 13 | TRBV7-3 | CASSNRDSDEAFF
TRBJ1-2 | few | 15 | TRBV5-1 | CASSLEEGKLYGYTF
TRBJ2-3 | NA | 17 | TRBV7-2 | CASSTHRLAGAPLAQYF
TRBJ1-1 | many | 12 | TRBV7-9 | CASSNTDREAFF
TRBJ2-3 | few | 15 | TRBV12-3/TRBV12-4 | CASSLQGIQGDTQYF
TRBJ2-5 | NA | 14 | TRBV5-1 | CASSYGTGQATQYF
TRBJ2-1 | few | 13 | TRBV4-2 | CASSQDLGLEQFF
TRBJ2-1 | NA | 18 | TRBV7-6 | CASSLARFASRTANEQFF
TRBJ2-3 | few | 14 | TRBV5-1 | CASGQGSSTDTQYF
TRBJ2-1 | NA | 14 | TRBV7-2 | CASSRQSSYNEQFF
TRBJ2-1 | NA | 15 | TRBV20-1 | CSAPVTSSHYNEQFF